Sequencing of this T cell receptor beta chain was carried out in a study of T cells in localized non-small cell lung cancer. Findings and limits, study-wide: Clonality of T cells reached its maximum in uninvolved adjacent lung, surpassing tumor.

Germline loops: CDR1 GTSNPN, CDR2 SVGIG (reference sequence). The CDR3 has 12 residues. V dropped 2 bases and J dropped 7 bases, with 11 bases sitting between them. Only in-frame clones appear in the TCRdb table, and some are missing; sequencing was by immunoSEQ multiplex PCR. In the table there are tens of thousands of clones, approximately 80% of which are singletons. A remark on this clone: Its target is unknown.

This chain uses TRBV30 with TRBJ1-1; possibly TRBD1 for D (5 bases). Material: peripheral blood mononuclear cells, obtained before any cancer treatment. This TCR came from a man aged 35 to 69 with stage III lung adenocarcinoma. The CDR3 DNA reads as TGTGCCTGGAGTCGCGGGGCCATTGAAGCTTTCTTT. Its translation is CAWSRGAIEAFF.